The sequence of this TCR beta chain was determined in a study of regulatory T cells in long-lasting Graves disease. The time point: newly diagnosed GD, antithyroid drugs for less than 3 months. The authors made the TCR library using RNA they extracted from PBMCs. Libraries of TCR beta came from iRepertoire HTBI primers plus Arm-PCR of CDR3 regions. MiXCR, applied by TCRdb to the multiplex PCR reads, yields one record per CDR3 protein. Among over 450,000 distinct CDR3 sequences listed, approximately 12% were seen once. This clonotype was counted many times. Its cognate antigen is unknown. Regarding the study as a whole: Peripheral blood, not thyroid tissue, was the sole material studied. Persistent disease was associated with favored TRBV28 usage and with favored use of TRBJ1-2 and TRBJ2-5.

The CDR3 contains 15 residues. Germline CDR1 reads MNHEY; CDR2 reads SMNVEV (reference sequence). After removal of 5 bases from V and 7 bases from J, the junction contained 7 bases not matched to a gene. These data also formed part of another study, on T cells in Graves' hyperthyroidism and ophthalmopathy. Turning to that study: Most expanded thyroid clonotypes above 0.001 recurred in blood.

V and J are TRBV27 and TRBJ1-6, with TRBD1 identical over 8 bases. The receptor's source is a woman aged 25 to 45 with Graves disease. Sequenced here: peripheral blood mononuclear cells (PBMCs), sampled at new diagnosis, from a patient treated with antithyroid drugs. The CDR3 DNA follows: TGTGCCAGCAGTATCGACAGGGGAGGCAATTCACCCCTCCACTTT. Its translation: CASSIDRGGNSPLHF.